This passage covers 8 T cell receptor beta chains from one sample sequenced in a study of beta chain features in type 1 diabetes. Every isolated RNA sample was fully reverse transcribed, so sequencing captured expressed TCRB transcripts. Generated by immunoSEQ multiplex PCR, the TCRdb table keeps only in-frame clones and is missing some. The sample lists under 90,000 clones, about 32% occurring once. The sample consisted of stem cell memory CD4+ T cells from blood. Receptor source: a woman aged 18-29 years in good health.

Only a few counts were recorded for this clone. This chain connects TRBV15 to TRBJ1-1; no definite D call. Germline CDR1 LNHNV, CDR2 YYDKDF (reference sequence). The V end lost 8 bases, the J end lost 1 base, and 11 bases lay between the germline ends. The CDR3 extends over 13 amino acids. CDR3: CATSWRGNTEAFF. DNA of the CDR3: TGTGCCACCTCATGGAGAGGGAACACTGAAGCTTTCTTT.

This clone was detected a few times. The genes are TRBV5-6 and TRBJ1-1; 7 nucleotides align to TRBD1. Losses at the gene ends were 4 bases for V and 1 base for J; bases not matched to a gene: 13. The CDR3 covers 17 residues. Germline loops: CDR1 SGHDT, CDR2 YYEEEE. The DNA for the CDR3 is TGTGCCAGCAGCCGGAACCAGATAGGGACAGCGAACACTGAAGCTTTCTTT. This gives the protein CASSRNQIGTANTEAFF.

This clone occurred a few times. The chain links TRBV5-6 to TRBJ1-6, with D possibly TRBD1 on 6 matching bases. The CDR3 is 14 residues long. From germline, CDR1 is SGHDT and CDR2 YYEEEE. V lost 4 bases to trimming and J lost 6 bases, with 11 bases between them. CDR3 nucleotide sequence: TGTGCCAGCAGCGGGACATACGGTAATTCACCCCTCCACTTT. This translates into CASSGTYGNSPLHF.

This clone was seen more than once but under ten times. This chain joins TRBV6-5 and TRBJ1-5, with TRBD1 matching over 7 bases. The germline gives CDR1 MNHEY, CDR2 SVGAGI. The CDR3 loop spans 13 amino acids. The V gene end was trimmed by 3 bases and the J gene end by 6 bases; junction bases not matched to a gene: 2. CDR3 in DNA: TGTGCCAGCAGTTATCAGGGGGGTCAGCCCCAGCATTTT. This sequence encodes CASSYQGGQPQHF.

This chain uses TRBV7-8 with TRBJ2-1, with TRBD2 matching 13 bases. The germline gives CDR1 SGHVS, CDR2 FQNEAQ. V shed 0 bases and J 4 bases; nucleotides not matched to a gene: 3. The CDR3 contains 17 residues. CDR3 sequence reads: CASSLAGTSGTYNEQFF. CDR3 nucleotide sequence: TGTGCCAGCAGCTTAGCCGGGACTAGCGGGACTTACAATGAGCAGTTCTTC.

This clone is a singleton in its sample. The CDR3 loop is CASSYRLSDNSPLHF. The CDR3, as DNA: TGTGCCAGCAGTTACCGGTTGAGTGATAATTCACCCCTCCACTTT. The chain combines TRBV6-5 with TRBJ1-6; D is unclear. The length of the CDR3 is 15 residues. Trimming pared 2 bases from V and 5 bases from J, leaving 10 bases between. CDR1 is MNHEY, CDR2 SVGAGI, per germline.

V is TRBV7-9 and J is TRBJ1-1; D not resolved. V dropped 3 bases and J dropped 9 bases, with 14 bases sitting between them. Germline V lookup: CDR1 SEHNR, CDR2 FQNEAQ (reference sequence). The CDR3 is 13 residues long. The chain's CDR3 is CASSFVMPGKAFF. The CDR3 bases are TGTGCCAGCAGCTTTGTAATGCCAGGTAAAGCTTTCTTT.

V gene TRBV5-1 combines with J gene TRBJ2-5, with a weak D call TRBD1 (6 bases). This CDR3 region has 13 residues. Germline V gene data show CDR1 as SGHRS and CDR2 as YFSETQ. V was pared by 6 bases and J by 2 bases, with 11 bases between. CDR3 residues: CASNGDTQETQYF. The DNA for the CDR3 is TGCGCCAGCAACGGGGACACACAAGAGACCCAGTACTTC. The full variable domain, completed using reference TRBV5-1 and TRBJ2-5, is KAGVTQTPRYLIKTRGQQVTLSCSPISGHRSVSWYQQTPGQGLQFLFEYFSETQRNKGNFPGRFSGRQFSNSRSEMNVSTLELGDSALYLCASNGDTQETQYFGPGTRLLVL.